This T cell receptor beta chain stems from a study of cytomegalovirus exposure and HLA in healthy donors. Study outcomes and limitations: Researchers counted roughly 160 TCR beta chains as cytomegalovirus-associated. The TCR clusters that emerged in the first cohort tended, a later analysis found, to co-occur in the 120 or so validation repertoires.

Points on this clone: Its antigen remains unidentified.

Germline CDR1 reads SNHLY; CDR2 reads FYNNEI. The germline V and J ends were trimmed by 1 base and 0 bases, with 7 bases remaining between them. This CDR3 is 15 amino acids long. TCRdb keeps only in-frame clones here, not all; method: immunoSEQ multiplex PCR. The table has 200,000 to 250,000 clones, 87% seen once. Donors were drawn from the approximately 120-subject validation cohort, separate from the approximately 680-subject first cohort. This sequence joins TRBV2 and TRBJ2-1, with D possibly matching TRBD1 (6 bases). This TCR came from a woman aged 18-29 years in good health and CMV-seropositive. Specimen: PBMCs. CDR3 bases: TGTGCCAGCAGTGAAGAACAGGGCTCCTACAATGAGCAGTTCTTC. This encodes CASSEEQGSYNEQFF.